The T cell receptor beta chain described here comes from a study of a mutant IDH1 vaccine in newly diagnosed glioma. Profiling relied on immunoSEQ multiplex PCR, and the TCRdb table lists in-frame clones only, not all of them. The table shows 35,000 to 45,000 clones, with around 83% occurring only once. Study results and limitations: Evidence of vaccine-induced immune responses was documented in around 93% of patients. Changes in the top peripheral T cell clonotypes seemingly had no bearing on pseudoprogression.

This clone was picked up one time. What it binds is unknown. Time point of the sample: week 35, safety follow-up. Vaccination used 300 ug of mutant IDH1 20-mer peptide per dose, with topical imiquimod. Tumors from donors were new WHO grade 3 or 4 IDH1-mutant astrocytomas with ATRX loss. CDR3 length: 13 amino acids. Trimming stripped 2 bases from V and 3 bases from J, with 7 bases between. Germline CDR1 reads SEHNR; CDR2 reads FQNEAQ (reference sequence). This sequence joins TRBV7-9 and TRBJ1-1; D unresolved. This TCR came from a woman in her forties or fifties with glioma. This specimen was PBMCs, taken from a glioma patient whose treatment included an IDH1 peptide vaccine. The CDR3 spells CASSLRADTEAFF. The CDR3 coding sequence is TGTGCCAGCAGCTTAAGGGCGGACACTGAAGCTTTCTTT. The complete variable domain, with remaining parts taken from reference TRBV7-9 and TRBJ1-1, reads DTGVSQNPRHKITKRGQNVTFRCDPISEHNRLYWYRQTLGQGPEFLTYFQNEAQLEKSRLLSDRFSAERPKGSFSTLEIQRTEQGDSAMYLCASSLRADTEAFFGQGTRLTVV.